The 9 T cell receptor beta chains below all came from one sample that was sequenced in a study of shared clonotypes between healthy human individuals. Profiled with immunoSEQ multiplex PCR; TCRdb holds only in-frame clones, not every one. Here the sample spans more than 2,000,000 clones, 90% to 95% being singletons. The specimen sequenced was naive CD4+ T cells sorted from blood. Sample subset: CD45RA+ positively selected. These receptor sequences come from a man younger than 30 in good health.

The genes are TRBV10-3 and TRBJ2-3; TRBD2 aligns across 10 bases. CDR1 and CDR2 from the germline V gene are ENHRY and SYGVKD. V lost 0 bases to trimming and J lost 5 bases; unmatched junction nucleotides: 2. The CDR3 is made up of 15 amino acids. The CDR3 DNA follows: TGTGCCATCAGTGAGTCGAGGACTAGCGGAGATACGCAGTATTTT. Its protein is CAISESRTSGDTQYF.

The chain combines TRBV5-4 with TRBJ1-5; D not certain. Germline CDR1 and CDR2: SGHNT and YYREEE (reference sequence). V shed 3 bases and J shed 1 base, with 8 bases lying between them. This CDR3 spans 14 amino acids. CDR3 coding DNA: TGTGCCAGCAGCTCCGGGCTCAGCAATCAGCCCCAGCATTTT. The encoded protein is CASSSGLSNQPQHF. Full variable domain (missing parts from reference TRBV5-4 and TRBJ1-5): ETGVTQSPTHLIKTRGQQVTLRCSSQSGHNTVSWYQQALGQGPQFIFQYYREEENGRGNFPPRFSGLQFPNYSSELNVNALELDDSALYLCASSSGLSNQPQHFGDGTRLSIL.

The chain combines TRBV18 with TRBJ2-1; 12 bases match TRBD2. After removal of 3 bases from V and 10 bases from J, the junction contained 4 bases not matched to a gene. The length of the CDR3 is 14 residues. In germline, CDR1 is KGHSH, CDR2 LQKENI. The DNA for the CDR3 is TGTGCCAGCTCACCCTTGACTAGCGGGGGCGAGCAGTTCTTC. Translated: CASSPLTSGGEQFF.

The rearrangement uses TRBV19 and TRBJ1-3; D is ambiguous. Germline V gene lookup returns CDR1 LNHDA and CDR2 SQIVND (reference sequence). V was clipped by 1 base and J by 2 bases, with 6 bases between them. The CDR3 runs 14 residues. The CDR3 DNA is TGTGCCAGTAGTATAGCGGCCGCTGGAAACACCATATATTTT. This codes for CASSIAAAGNTIYF. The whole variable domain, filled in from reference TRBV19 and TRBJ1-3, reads DGGITQSPKYLFRKEGQNVTLSCEQNLNHDAMYWYRQDPGQGLRLIYYSQIVNDFQKGDIAEGYSVSREKKESFPLTVTSAQKNPTAFYLCASSIAAAGNTIYFGEGSWLTVV.

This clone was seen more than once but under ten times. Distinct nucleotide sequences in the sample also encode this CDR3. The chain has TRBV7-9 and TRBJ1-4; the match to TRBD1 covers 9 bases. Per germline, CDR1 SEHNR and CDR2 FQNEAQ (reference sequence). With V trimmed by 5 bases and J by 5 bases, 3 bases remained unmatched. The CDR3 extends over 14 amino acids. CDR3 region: CASSQDRGNEKLFF. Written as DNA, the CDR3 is TGTGCCAGCAGCCAGGACAGGGGAAATGAAAAACTGTTTTTT.

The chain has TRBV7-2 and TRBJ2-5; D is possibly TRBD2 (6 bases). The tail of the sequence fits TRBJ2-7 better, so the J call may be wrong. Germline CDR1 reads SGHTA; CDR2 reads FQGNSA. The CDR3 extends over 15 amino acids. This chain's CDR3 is CASSLAPSEAYEQYF. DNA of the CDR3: TGTGCCAGCAGCTTAGCACCTAGCGAGGCCTACGAGCAGTACTTC.

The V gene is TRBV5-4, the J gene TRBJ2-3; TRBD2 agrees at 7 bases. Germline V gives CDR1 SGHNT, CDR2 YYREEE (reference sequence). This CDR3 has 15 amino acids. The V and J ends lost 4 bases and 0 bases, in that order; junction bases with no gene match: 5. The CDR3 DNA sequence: TGTGCCAGCAGCCGAAGCGGGAAAAGCACAGATACGCAGTATTTT. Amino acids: CASSRSGKSTDTQYF.

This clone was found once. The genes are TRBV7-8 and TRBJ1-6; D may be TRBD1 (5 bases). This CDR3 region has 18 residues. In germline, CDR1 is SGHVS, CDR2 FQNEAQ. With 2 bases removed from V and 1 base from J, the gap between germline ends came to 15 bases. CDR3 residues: CASSLFSGGVSYNSPLHF. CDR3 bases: TGTGCCAGCAGCTTATTTTCTGGGGGGGTTTCCTATAATTCACCCCTCCACTTT.

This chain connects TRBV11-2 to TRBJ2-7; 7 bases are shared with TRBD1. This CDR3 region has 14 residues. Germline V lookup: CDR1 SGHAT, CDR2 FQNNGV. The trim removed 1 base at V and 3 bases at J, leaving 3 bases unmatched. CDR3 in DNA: TGTGCCAGCAGCTTAGGTCCAGGGGGCTACGAGCAGTACTTC. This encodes CASSLGPGGYEQYF.